Listed below are T cell receptor beta chains from one sample, sequenced in a study of cytomegalovirus exposure and HLA in healthy donors. Only in-frame clones appear in the TCRdb table, and some are missing; sequencing was by immunoSEQ multiplex PCR. Of roughly 200,000 clones in the sample, about 88% were seen once. Sequencing was carried out using PBMCs. The receptors here all came from a woman aged 30 to 39 in good health and CMV-seronegative. Both conserved end residues are part of each CDR3. D genes are given only for firm matches. Rows give clone size only sometimes, using once, few, many, or a class for an expanded clone.

V gene: TRBV7-9
D gene: -
clone size: once
J gene: TRBJ1-2
CDR3 protein: CSSSAGTIVTF
CDR3 DNA: TGTTCCAGCAGCGCCGGGACAATAGTTACCTTC

V gene: TRBV6-1
D gene: -
clone size: -
J gene: TRBJ2-1
CDR3 protein: CASTRSRGYNEQFF
CDR3 DNA: TGTGCCAGCACTCGAAGTCGAGGATACAATGAGCAGTTCTTC

V gene: TRBV7-2
D gene: TRBD2
clone size: -
J gene: TRBJ2-7
CDR3 protein: CASSPRGGVSEQYF
CDR3 DNA: TGTGCCAGCAGCCCCCGCGGGGGGGTCTCCGAGCAGTACTTC

V gene: TRBV2
D gene: TRBD1
clone size: -
J gene: TRBJ1-5
CDR3 protein: CASSTGTGGYQPQHF
CDR3 DNA: TGTGCCAGCAGTACAGGGACAGGGGGTTATCAGCCCCAGCATTTT

V gene: TRBV11-3
D gene: -
clone size: -
J gene: TRBJ2-2
CDR3 protein: CASSRGFGELFF
CDR3 DNA: TGTGCCAGCAGTCGGGGGTTCGGGGAGCTGTTTTTT

V gene: TRBV4-2
D gene: TRBD2
clone size: few
J gene: TRBJ2-7
CDR3 protein: CASSQERTSGYEQYF
CDR3 DNA: TGTGCCAGCAGCCAAGAGCGGACTAGCGGTTACGAGCAGTACTTC

V gene: TRBV27
D gene: -
clone size: -
J gene: TRBJ2-7
CDR3 protein: CASSLAGRPSYEQYF
CDR3 DNA: TGTGCCAGCAGTTTAGCGGGGAGGCCCTCCTACGAGCAGTACTTC

V gene: TRBV2
D gene: TRBD1
clone size: -
J gene: TRBJ2-7
CDR3 protein: CASITGGSVSYEQYF
CDR3 DNA: TGTGCCAGCATTACAGGGGGCTCAGTATCCTACGAGCAGTACTTC

V gene: TRBV7-2
D gene: -
clone size: -
J gene: TRBJ2-3
CDR3 protein: CASSLERTVHTQYF
CDR3 DNA: TGTGCCAGCAGCTTAGAGCGGACTGTCCATACGCAGTATTTT

V gene: TRBV5-6
D gene: TRBD1
clone size: -
J gene: TRBJ2-7
CDR3 protein: CASSPKGQGSYEQYF
CDR3 DNA: TGTGCCAGCAGCCCAAAGGGACAGGGGTCCTACGAGCAGTACTTC

V gene: TRBV7-8
D gene: -
clone size: -
J gene: TRBJ1-5
CDR3 protein: CASSLIERSGNQPQHF
CDR3 DNA: TGTGCCAGCAGCTTAATCGAGAGATCGGGCAATCAGCCCCAGCATTTT

V gene: TRBV11-2
D gene: TRBD2
clone size: -
J gene: TRBJ2-1
CDR3 protein: CASSLGTSGGGEQFF
CDR3 DNA: TGTGCCAGCAGCTTAGGGACTAGCGGAGGGGGTGAGCAGTTCTTC

V gene: TRBV5-1
D gene: -
clone size: -
J gene: TRBJ2-1
CDR3 protein: CASSLAGNSYNEQFF
CDR3 DNA: TGCGCCAGCAGCTTGGCAGGGAACTCCTACAATGAGCAGTTCTTC

V gene: TRBV29-1
D gene: -
clone size: -
J gene: TRBJ2-3
CDR3 protein: CSVLGQFDTDTQYF
CDR3 DNA: TGCAGCGTCCTAGGACAGTTCGACACAGATACGCAGTATTTT

V gene: TRBV6-1
D gene: TRBD1
clone size: -
J gene: TRBJ1-4
CDR3 protein: CASSHRGSEKLFF
CDR3 DNA: TGTGCCAGCAGTCACAGGGGGAGTGAAAAACTGTTTTTT

V gene: TRBV11-2
D gene: -
clone size: -
J gene: TRBJ2-4
CDR3 protein: CASSLARTMVGNIQYF
CDR3 DNA: TGTGCCAGCAGCTTAGCCCGGACTATGGTCGGTAACATTCAGTACTTC

V gene: TRBV4-2
D gene: -
clone size: -
J gene: TRBJ1-1
CDR3 protein: CACSANSRADTEAFF
CDR3 DNA: TGTGCCTGTTCGGCCAACTCGAGAGCGGACACTGAAGCTTTCTTT

V gene: TRBV14
D gene: -
clone size: -
J gene: TRBJ2-7
CDR3 protein: CASSPRLTYEQYF
CDR3 DNA: TGTGCCAGCAGCCCACGACTTACTTACGAGCAGTACTTC

V gene: TRBV2
D gene: TRBD2
clone size: -
J gene: TRBJ2-1
CDR3 protein: CASSPGLAGLDNEQFF
CDR3 DNA: TGTGCCAGCAGTCCCGGCCTAGCGGGACTTGACAATGAGCAGTTCTTC

V gene: TRBV5-6
D gene: -
clone size: -
J gene: TRBJ2-3
CDR3 protein: CASSLWLALGTDTQYF
CDR3 DNA: TGTGCCAGCAGCTTGTGGCTAGCGTTGGGCACAGATACGCAGTATTTT

V gene: TRBV29-1
D gene: -
clone size: few
J gene: TRBJ1-1
CDR3 protein: CSVEDGFEAFF
CDR3 DNA: TGCAGCGTTGAAGACGGTTTTGAAGCTTTCTTT

V gene: TRBV19
D gene: TRBD2
clone size: -
J gene: TRBJ2-3
CDR3 protein: CASSISASGSPDTQYF
CDR3 DNA: TGTGCCAGTAGTATTTCGGCTAGCGGGAGCCCAGATACGCAGTATTTT

V gene: TRBV28
D gene: TRBD1
clone size: -
J gene: TRBJ1-4
CDR3 protein: CASSFPRGPTNEKLFF
CDR3 DNA: TGTGCCAGCAGTTTCCCCAGGGGGCCGACTAATGAAAAACTGTTTTTT

V gene: TRBV7-3
D gene: TRBD2
clone size: -
J gene: TRBJ2-3
CDR3 protein: CASSSGWGGGLTDTQYF
CDR3 DNA: TGTGCCAGCAGCTCCGGCTGGGGGGGTGGACTCACAGATACGCAGTATTTT

V gene: TRBV5-1
D gene: TRBD1
clone size: -
J gene: TRBJ2-7
CDR3 protein: CASSSSPETGDYEQYF
CDR3 DNA: TGCGCCAGCAGCTCGTCCCCCGAGACAGGGGACTACGAGCAGTACTTC

V gene: TRBV28
D gene: -
clone size: -
J gene: TRBJ1-4
CDR3 protein: CASSLKGLNEKLFF
CDR3 DNA: TGTGCCAGCAGTTTAAAAGGACTTAATGAAAAACTGTTTTTT

V gene: TRBV5-6
D gene: TRBD1
clone size: -
J gene: TRBJ2-7
CDR3 protein: CASSLGQGLISGEQYF
CDR3 DNA: TGTGCCAGCAGCTTAGGACAGGGCCTTATTTCTGGCGAGCAGTACTTC

V gene: TRBV6-4
D gene: -
clone size: once
J gene: TRBJ1-1
CDR3 protein: CASSDGTRTEAFF
CDR3 DNA: TGTGCCAGCAGTGATGGGACAAGGACTGAAGCTTTCTTT

V gene: TRBV6-1
D gene: -
clone size: -
J gene: TRBJ1-1
CDR3 protein: CASSRQLNTEAFF
CDR3 DNA: TGTGCCAGCAGCCGACAACTGAACACTGAAGCTTTCTTT

V gene: TRBV11-2
D gene: TRBD2
clone size: -
J gene: TRBJ2-5
CDR3 protein: CASSFILAGGQETQYF
CDR3 DNA: TGTGCCAGCAGCTTCATACTAGCGGGGGGGCAAGAGACCCAGTACTTC

V gene: TRBV23-1
D gene: TRBD1
clone size: -
J gene: TRBJ2-3
CDR3 protein: CASSQPGQPASTDTQYF
CDR3 DNA: TGCGCCAGCAGTCAACCGGGACAGCCAGCTAGCACAGATACGCAGTATTTT

V gene: TRBV11-2
D gene: TRBD1
clone size: -
J gene: TRBJ1-2
CDR3 protein: CASSPLRQGIYGYTF
CDR3 DNA: TGTGCCAGCAGCCCGCTGAGACAGGGCATCTATGGCTACACCTTC

V gene: TRBV5-1
D gene: TRBD2
clone size: -
J gene: TRBJ2-2
CDR3 protein: CASSSSGGVGTGELFF
CDR3 DNA: TGCGCCAGCAGCTCTAGCGGGGGGGTCGGAACCGGGGAGCTGTTTTTT

V gene: TRBV5-1
D gene: -
clone size: once
J gene: TRBJ2-5
CDR3 protein: CASSTRTRGGETQYF
CDR3 DNA: TGCGCCAGCAGCACCCGGACTCGCGGAGGGGAGACCCAGTACTTC

V gene: TRBV5-1
D gene: -
clone size: -
J gene: TRBJ2-3
CDR3 protein: CASSFTGTRGDTQYF
CDR3 DNA: TGCGCCAGCAGCTTTACAGGGACCCGGGGAGATACGCAGTATTTT

V gene: TRBV13
D gene: -
clone size: -
J gene: TRBJ2-3
CDR3 protein: CASRPSGGLSTDTQYF
CDR3 DNA: TGTGCCAGCAGACCCTCCGGGGGTTTGAGCACAGATACGCAGTATTTT

V gene: TRBV7-9
D gene: -
clone size: -
J gene: TRBJ2-6
CDR3 protein: CASSPRGSSGANVLTF
CDR3 DNA: TGTGCCAGCAGCCCTCGGGGGAGCTCTGGGGCCAACGTCCTGACTTTC

V gene: TRBV29-1
D gene: -
clone size: -
J gene: TRBJ1-2
CDR3 protein: CSVEDRGRSHGYTF
CDR3 DNA: TGCAGCGTTGAAGATCGCGGCCGCAGCCATGGCTACACCTTC

V gene: TRBV28
D gene: -
clone size: -
J gene: TRBJ2-5
CDR3 protein: CASSLAGLKETQYF
CDR3 DNA: TGTGCCAGCAGTTTAGCAGGGTTGAAAGAGACCCAGTACTTC

V gene: TRBV30
D gene: TRBD2
clone size: -
J gene: TRBJ2-3
CDR3 protein: CAWSVSAGRVYF
CDR3 DNA: TGTGCCTGGAGTGTATCGGCCGGGAGGGTGTATTTT

V gene: TRBV1
D gene: -
clone size: -
J gene: TRBJ2-3
CDR3 protein: CTSSHLAGGPIYGDTQYF
CDR3 DNA: TGCACCAGCAGCCACCTAGCGGGAGGGCCGATATATGGAGATACGCAGTATTTT

V gene: TRBV19
D gene: -
clone size: -
J gene: TRBJ2-3
CDR3 protein: CASSIEIDSYTQYF
CDR3 DNA: TGTGCCAGTAGTATAGAAATAGACAGTTATACGCAGTATTTT

V gene: TRBV2
D gene: TRBD2
clone size: -
J gene: TRBJ2-3
CDR3 protein: CASSDVIAGGVQYF
CDR3 DNA: TGTGCCAGCAGTGATGTGATAGCGGGAGGTGTGCAGTATTTT

V gene: TRBV13
D gene: TRBD1
clone size: -
J gene: TRBJ1-1
CDR3 protein: CASSTARTGSTEAFF
CDR3 DNA: TGTGCCAGCAGCACCGCCCGGACAGGGTCCACTGAAGCTTTCTTT

V gene: TRBV5-1
D gene: -
clone size: -
J gene: TRBJ1-2
CDR3 protein: CASTHILTGGIESGYTF
CDR3 DNA: TGCGCCAGCACCCACATTCTGACGGGTGGTATTGAGAGTGGCTACACCTTC

V gene: TRBV5-6
D gene: -
clone size: -
J gene: TRBJ2-5
CDR3 protein: CASSLKGFGETQYF
CDR3 DNA: TGTGCCAGCAGCTTGAAGGGGTTTGGGGAGACCCAGTACTTC

V gene: TRBV27
D gene: -
clone size: once
J gene: TRBJ2-1
CDR3 protein: CASSFGNEQFF
CDR3 DNA: TGTGCCAGCAGTTTCGGCAATGAGCAGTTCTTC

V gene: TRBV15
D gene: TRBD2
clone size: -
J gene: TRBJ2-3
CDR3 protein: CASSSGGSTDTQYF
CDR3 DNA: TGTGCCTCCTCTAGCGGGGGAAGCACAGATACGCAGTATTTT

V gene: TRBV5-4
D gene: TRBD1
clone size: -
J gene: TRBJ2-7
CDR3 protein: CASSPPPGTGTYEQYF
CDR3 DNA: TGTGCCAGCAGCCCTCCACCCGGGACAGGGACCTACGAGCAGTACTTC

V gene: TRBV7-6
D gene: -
clone size: -
J gene: TRBJ1-1
CDR3 protein: CASAPDWKTPLGTEAFF
CDR3 DNA: TGTGCCAGCGCTCCGGACTGGAAAACCCCTCTCGGCACTGAAGCTTTCTTT

V gene: TRBV7-9
D gene: TRBD1
clone size: -
J gene: TRBJ1-1
CDR3 protein: CASSLVTGGNPNTEAFF
CDR3 DNA: TGTGCCAGCAGCTTAGTAACAGGGGGCAATCCGAACACTGAAGCTTTCTTT

V gene: TRBV7-9
D gene: -
clone size: -
J gene: TRBJ2-7
CDR3 protein: CASSDSGTTYEQYF
CDR3 DNA: TGTGCCAGCAGCGATTCCGGGACAACCTACGAGCAGTACTTC

V gene: TRBV6-5
D gene: TRBD2
clone size: -
J gene: TRBJ2-3
CDR3 protein: CASSSGLAGTDTQYF
CDR3 DNA: TGTGCCAGCAGTTCCGGACTAGCGGGCACAGATACGCAGTATTTT